Below, one TCR beta chain is given with its context. Trimming took off 10 bases at V and 6 bases at J, with 36 bases between the two ends. The germline V gene encodes CDR1 WSHSY and CDR2 SAAADI. The CDR3 is 20 amino acids. The source of the sample is a study of OX40 agonist ivuxolimab in advanced cancers. Clones were sequenced by immunoSEQ multiplex PCR, and TCRdb holds only the in-frame ones, with some missing. The table shows around 23,000 clones, with 70% to 85% occurring only once. The chain is built from TRBV10-2 and TRBJ2-2; tentative D call: TRBD2 (5 bases). Sequences were derived from CD4+ or CD8+ T cells sorted from blood, sampled in a trial of the OX40 agonist ivuxolimab. The receptor was derived from an adult with an advanced solid tumor such as melanoma, head and neck, liver or kidney cancer. The CDR3 loop is CATLGHLDQGGPASSGELFF. The CDR3 DNA sequence: TGCGCCACCCTCGGCCATCTAGACCAAGGAGGCCCCGCGTCATCCGGGGAGCTGTTTTTT.